A selection of T cell receptor beta chains follows, all from one sample in a study of blood T cell repertoires in COVID-19. Using immunoSEQ multiplex PCR, the repertoire was profiled, and TCRdb retains in-frame clones only, with some absent. The sample lists 60,000 to 90,000 clones; over 65% were seen once. Sequencing used peripheral blood. These receptors originate from a human donor with acute or convalescent COVID-19. The donor label of this sample is uncertain. Both conserved end residues are part of each CDR3. The order of the fields is V gene, CDR3 length, clone size, J gene, D gene, CDR3 protein, CDR3 DNA. D genes are given only for firm matches. Clone size, where shown, is once, few, many, or a class for clones that have expanded.

TRBV11-3,15,-,TRBJ2-3,-,CASSFTSGGTDTQYF,TGTGCCAGCAGCTTTACGTCCGGGGGCACAGATACGCAGTATTTT
TRBV19,17,-,TRBJ1-1,TRBD1,CASSIRTGGVWNTEAFF,TGTGCCAGTAGTATCCGGACAGGGGGTGTGTGGAACACTGAAGCTTTCTTT
TRBV9,19,-,TRBJ1-3,-,CASSVAGTLTSISGNTIYF,TGTGCCAGCAGCGTAGCGGGGACATTAACTTCCATCTCTGGAAACACCATATATTTT
TRBV7-2,14,-,TRBJ1-3,TRBD1,CASSQGTVRNTIYF,TGTGCCAGCAGCCAAGGGACAGTGCGAAACACCATATATTTT
TRBV9,16,-,TRBJ2-3,TRBD2,CASSVLLEASGDTQYF,TGTGCCAGCAGCGTCCTCTTGGAGGCTAGCGGGGATACGCAGTATTTT
TRBV12-3/TRBV12-4,11,-,TRBJ1-1,TRBD1,CATRDRGLAFF,TGTGCCACCCGGGACAGGGGGCTTGCTTTCTTT
TRBV3-1/TRBV3-2,15,few,TRBJ1-5,-,CASSQGSSSNQPQHF,TGTGCCAGCAGCCAGGGCTCCAGTAGCAATCAGCCCCAGCATTTT
TRBV15,16,-,TRBJ1-6,-,CATSRDLSGRNSPLHF,TGTGCCACCAGCAGAGATCTTTCAGGGCGTAATTCACCCCTCCACTTT
TRBV6-5,13,few,TRBJ2-2,TRBD2,CASLKAGAGELFF,TGTGCCAGCCTGAAGGCGGGAGCCGGGGAGCTGTTTTTT
TRBV6-5,15,-,TRBJ1-6,TRBD1,CASSYSTGGGSPLHF,TGTGCCAGCAGTTACTCGACAGGGGGGGGTTCACCCCTCCACTTT
TRBV5-5,15,-,TRBJ2-6,-,CASSPRRGGANVLTF,TGTGCCAGCAGCCCCCGCCGCGGGGGGGCCAACGTCCTGACTTTC
TRBV28,12,once,TRBJ1-3,-,CASRRQTDTIYF,TGTGCCAGTAGACGACAGACGGACACCATATATTTT
TRBV18,15,-,TRBJ2-3,TRBD1,CASFRDRGITDTQYF,TGTGCCAGCTTCCGAGACAGGGGAATCACAGATACGCAGTATTTT
TRBV19,14,-,TRBJ2-2,-,CASTLRERTGELFF,TGTGCCAGTACCCTCCGGGAGCGCACCGGGGAGCTGTTTTTT
TRBV19,13,-,TRBJ2-6,-,CASRYSGANVLTF,TGTGCCAGTAGATACTCTGGGGCCAACGTCCTGACTTTC
TRBV19,16,-,TRBJ1-1,TRBD1,CASSIRGTGGNTEAFF,TGTGCCAGTAGTATCCGGGGGACAGGGGGAAACACTGAAGCTTTCTTT
TRBV7-2,16,-,TRBJ2-3,-,CASSFQGPRVPDTQYF,TGTGCCAGCAGCTTTCAGGGGCCCAGAGTTCCAGATACGCAGTATTTT
TRBV5-1,16,-,TRBJ1-2,TRBD1,CASSLGVRDSISGYTF,TGCGCCAGCAGCTTGGGGGTCCGGGACAGCATCTCCGGCTACACCTTC
TRBV20-1,14,-,TRBJ2-1,-,CSASPTVSHNEQFF,TGCAGTGCTAGTCCCACAGTCTCCCACAATGAGCAGTTCTTC
TRBV25-1,16,-,TRBJ1-4,-,CASSERPRGLHEKLFF,TGTGCCAGCAGTGAACGGCCCAGGGGTCTTCATGAAAAACTGTTTTTT
TRBV29-1,16,once,TRBJ2-3,-,CSVKPPGLSSTDTQYF,TGCAGCGTTAAACCCCCCGGACTTTCTAGCACAGATACGCAGTATTTT
TRBV2,14,-,TRBJ2-1,TRBD2,CASSPGLAIDEQFF,TGTGCCAGCAGCCCGGGACTAGCGATCGATGAGCAGTTCTTC
TRBV28,17,-,TRBJ1-4,TRBD1,CASSPTGQGAQDEKLFF,TGTGCCAGCAGCCCCACGGGACAGGGGGCTCAGGATGAAAAACTGTTTTTT
TRBV7-5,19,few,TRBJ1-5,-,CARSQTRTGEAYSNQPQHF,TGTGCCAGAAGCCAGACTCGGACAGGGGAGGCATATAGCAATCAGCCCCAGCATTTT
TRBV10-3,17,-,TRBJ1-3,TRBD1,CAISAPGQGIWGNTIYF,TGTGCCATCAGTGCCCCAGGACAGGGAATATGGGGAAACACCATATATTTT
TRBV5-4,15,-,TRBJ1-6,TRBD1,CASSLQDRGNSPLHF,TGTGCCAGCAGCTTGCAGGACAGGGGTAATTCACCCCTCCACTTT
TRBV7-6,15,few,TRBJ1-1,-,CASSLAGAANTEAFF,TGTGCCAGCAGCTTAGCAGGGGCCGCAAACACTGAAGCTTTCTTT
TRBV5-1,13,-,TRBJ1-1,-,CASSWGQNTEAFF,TGCGCCAGCAGCTGGGGACAGAACACTGAAGCTTTCTTT
TRBV18,16,-,TRBJ1-1,TRBD1,CASSRGTGYMGTEAFF,TGTGCCAGCTCACGAGGGACAGGGTACATGGGCACTGAAGCTTTCTTT
TRBV19,12,once,TRBJ1-2,-,CASSPQGNGYTF,TGTGCCAGTAGTCCCCAGGGTAATGGCTACACCTTC
TRBV2,13,-,TRBJ1-6,-,CATHPSVNSPLHF,TGTGCCACCCACCCAAGCGTTAATTCACCCCTCCACTTT
TRBV7-3,13,-,TRBJ1-1,-,CASGGAGLTEAFF,TGTGCCAGCGGCGGGGCGGGGCTCACTGAAGCTTTCTTT
TRBV11-3,14,-,TRBJ2-3,-,CASSLAARGDTQYF,TGTGCCAGCTCTTTAGCGGCCCGTGGAGATACGCAGTATTTT
TRBV5-1,17,-,TRBJ2-1,TRBD2,CASSFGRASGSYNEQFF,TGCGCCAGCAGCTTCGGCCGGGCTAGCGGCTCCTACAATGAGCAGTTCTTC
TRBV24-1,16,-,TRBJ1-5,-,CATSAAGAGVNQPQHF,TGTGCCACCAGTGCAGCCGGGGCAGGGGTGAATCAGCCCCAGCATTTT